This T cell receptor (beta chain) was captured in a study of blood T cell repertoires in COVID-19. Overall study: T cells, B-cell-depleted T cells, or PBMCs provided the cDNA or gDNA that served as material.

The protocol was immunoSEQ multiplex PCR, while the TCRdb copy is restricted to in-frame clones and leaves out a portion. In the table there are under 300,000 clones, approximately 85% of which are singletons. Individuals aged about 18 to 89 years were recruited from around 22 US areas. For recovered donors of Cohort 3, there were two negative PCRs, clearance, or symptom resolution. The CDR3 is 18 amino acids. Sequencing used PBMCs or T cells enriched from blood (not recorded which). The chain is built from TRBV21-1 and TRBJ2-3; the table names TRBD2, a call not compared with the DNA. TRBV21-1 is assigned pseudogene status. The sequence came from a woman aged 50 to 65 who had recovered from COVID-19. This CDR3 reads CASNKPLAGATSTDTQYF. The CDR3, as DNA: TGTGCCAGCAACAAACCATTAGCGGGGGCAACTAGCACAGATACGCAGTATTTT.